A selection of T cell receptor beta chains follows, all from one sample in a study of OX40 agonist ivuxolimab in advanced cancers. Method: immunoSEQ multiplex PCR; TCRdb's copy keeps in-frame clones and lacks some. Of just over 15,000 clones listed, 64% were seen once; the top ten hold approximately 8.4%. The starting material was CD4+ or CD8+ T cells sorted from blood, obtained in a trial of the OX40 agonist ivuxolimab. The receptors were sampled from an adult with an advanced solid tumor such as melanoma, head and neck, liver or kidney cancer. The CDR3 runs from the conserved cysteine through the conserved F or W. D genes are given only for firm matches. Clone size is stated in some rows and not others, as once, few, many or a class when expanded.

J gene	D gene	V gene	clone size	CDR3 DNA	CDR3 protein
TRBJ1-2	NA	TRBV29-1	NA	TGCAGCGTTGGGGAGGGGAGCTATGGCTACACCTTC	CSVGEGSYGYTF
TRBJ2-2	NA	TRBV7-2	NA	TGTGCCAGCAGCTTTGGCGGGATAGGCGGGGAGCTGTTTTTT	CASSFGGIGGELFF
TRBJ1-1	TRBD1	TRBV29-1	NA	TGCAGCGTCGCAGGGGGTACGGACACTGAAGCTTTCTTT	CSVAGGTDTEAFF
TRBJ1-2	TRBD1	TRBV19	medium-sized	TGTGCCAGTAGTATAGATCTTGGTGGGACAGGTGAAGATGGCTACACCTTC	CASSIDLGGTGEDGYTF
TRBJ2-1	NA	TRBV7-2	NA	TGTGCCAGCAGCTACCGGGGACGCACAGGGTACAATGAGCAGTTCTTC	CASSYRGRTGYNEQFF
TRBJ2-3	NA	TRBV6-8	few	TGTGCCGCTTCCCTGGGGGATACGCAGTATTTT	CAASLGDTQYF
TRBJ2-2	NA	TRBV10-3	NA	TGTGCCATCAGTGTAGGGCAGGGGCGGGGGACCGGGGAGCTGTTTTTT	CAISVGQGRGTGELFF
TRBJ2-1	NA	TRBV15	NA	TGTGCCACCAGCAGGAAAAGTCGGGTAGAGCAGTTCTTC	CATSRKSRVEQFF
TRBJ2-7	NA	TRBV5-4	once	TGTGCCAGCAGCCTCACCGGGGGACAGTTACACGAGCAGTACTTC	CASSLTGGQLHEQYF
TRBJ1-4	NA	TRBV10-2	few	TGCGCCAGCAGGGTAGGGACTAATGAAAAACTGTTTTTT	CASRVGTNEKLFF